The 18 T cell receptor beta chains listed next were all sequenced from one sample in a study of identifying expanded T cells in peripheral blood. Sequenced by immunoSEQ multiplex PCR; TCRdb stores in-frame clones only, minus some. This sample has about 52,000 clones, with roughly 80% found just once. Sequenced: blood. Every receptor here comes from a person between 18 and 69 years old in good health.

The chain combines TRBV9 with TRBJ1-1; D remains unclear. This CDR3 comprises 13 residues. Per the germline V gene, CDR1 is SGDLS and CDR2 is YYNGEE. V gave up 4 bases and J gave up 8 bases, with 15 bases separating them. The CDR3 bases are TGTGCCAGCAGCCCCACCCCCTTCGAAGAAGCTTTCTTT. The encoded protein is CASSPTPFEEAFF.

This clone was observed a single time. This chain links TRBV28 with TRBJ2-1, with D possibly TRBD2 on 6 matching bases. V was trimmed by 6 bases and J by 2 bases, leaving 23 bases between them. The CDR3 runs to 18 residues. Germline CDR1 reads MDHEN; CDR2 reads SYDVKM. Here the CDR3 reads CASSSLGMGTSAYNEQFF. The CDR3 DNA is TGTGCCAGCAGCTCATTAGGTATGGGGACTTCCGCCTACAATGAGCAGTTCTTC.

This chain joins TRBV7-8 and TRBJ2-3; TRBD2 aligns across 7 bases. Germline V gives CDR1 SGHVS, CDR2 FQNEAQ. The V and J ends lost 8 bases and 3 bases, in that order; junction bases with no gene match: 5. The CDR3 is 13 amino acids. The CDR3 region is CASQPRETDTQYF. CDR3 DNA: TGTGCCAGCCAACCGCGGGAGACAGATACGCAGTATTTT.

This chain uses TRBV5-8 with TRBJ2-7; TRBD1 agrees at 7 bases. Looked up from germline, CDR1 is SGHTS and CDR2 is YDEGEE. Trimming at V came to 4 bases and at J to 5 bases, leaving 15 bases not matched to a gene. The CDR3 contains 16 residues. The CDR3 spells CASSPIYRQGANEQYV. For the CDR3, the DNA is TGTGCCAGCAGCCCAATATACAGACAGGGAGCCAACGAGCAGTACGTC.

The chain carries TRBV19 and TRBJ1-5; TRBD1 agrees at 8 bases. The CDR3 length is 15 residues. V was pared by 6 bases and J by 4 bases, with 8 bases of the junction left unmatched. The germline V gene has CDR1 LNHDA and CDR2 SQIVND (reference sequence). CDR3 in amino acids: CASRDRDRPNQPQHF. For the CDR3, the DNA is TGTGCCAGTAGAGACCGGGACAGGCCTAATCAGCCCCAGCATTTT. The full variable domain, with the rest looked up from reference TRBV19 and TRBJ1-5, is DGGITQSPKYLFRKEGQNVTLSCEQNLNHDAMYWYRQDPGQGLRLIYYSQIVNDFQKGDIAEGYSVSREKKESFPLTVTSAQKNPTAFYLCASRDRDRPNQPQHFGDGTRLSIL.

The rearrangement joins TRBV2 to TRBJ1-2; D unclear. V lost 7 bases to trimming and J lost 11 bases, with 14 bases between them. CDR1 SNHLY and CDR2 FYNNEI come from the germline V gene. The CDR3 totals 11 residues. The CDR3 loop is CASNVGSLYTF. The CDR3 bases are TGTGCCAGCAACGTTGGCAGCCTTTACACCTTC.

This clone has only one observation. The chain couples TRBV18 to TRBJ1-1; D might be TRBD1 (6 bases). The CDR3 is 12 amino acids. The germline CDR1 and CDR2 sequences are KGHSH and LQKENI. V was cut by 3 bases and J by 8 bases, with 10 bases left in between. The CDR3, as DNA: TGTGCCAGCTCACCCGGGACATCCGAAGCTTTCTTT. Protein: CASSPGTSEAFF.

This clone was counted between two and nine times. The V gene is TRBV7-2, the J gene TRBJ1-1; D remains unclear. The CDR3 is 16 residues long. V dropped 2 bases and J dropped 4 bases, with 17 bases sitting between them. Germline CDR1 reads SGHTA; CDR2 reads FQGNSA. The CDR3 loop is CASSLLRGKRTTEAFF. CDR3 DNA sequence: TGTGCCAGCAGCTTACTGCGGGGTAAGAGAACCACTGAAGCTTTCTTT.

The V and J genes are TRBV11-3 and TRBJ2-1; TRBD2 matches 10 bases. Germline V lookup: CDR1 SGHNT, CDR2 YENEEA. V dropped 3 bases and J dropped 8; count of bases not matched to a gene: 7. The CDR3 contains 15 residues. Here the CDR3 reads CASSFSSGSNDEQFF. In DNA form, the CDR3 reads TGTGCCAGCAGCTTCTCTAGCGGGAGTAACGATGAGCAGTTCTTC.

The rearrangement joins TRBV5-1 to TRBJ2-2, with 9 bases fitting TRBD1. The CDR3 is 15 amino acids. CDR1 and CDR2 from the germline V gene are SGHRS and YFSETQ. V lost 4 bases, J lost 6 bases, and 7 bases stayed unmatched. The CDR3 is CASSAGQGRSGELFF. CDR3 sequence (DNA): TGCGCCAGCAGCGCAGGACAGGGGCGATCCGGGGAGCTGTTTTTT.

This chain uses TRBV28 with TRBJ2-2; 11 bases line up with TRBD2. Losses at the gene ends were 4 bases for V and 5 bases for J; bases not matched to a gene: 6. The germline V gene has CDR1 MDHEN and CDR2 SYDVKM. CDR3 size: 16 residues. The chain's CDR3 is CASSYSGGALTGELFF. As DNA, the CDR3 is TGTGCCAGCAGTTATAGCGGGGGGGCCTTAACCGGGGAGCTGTTTTTT. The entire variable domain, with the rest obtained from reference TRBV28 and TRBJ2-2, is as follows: DVKVTQSSRYLVKRTGEKVFLECVQDMDHENMFWYRQDPGLGLRLIYFSYDVKMKEKGDIPEGYSVSREKKERFSLILESASTNQTSMYLCASSYSGGALTGELFFGEGSRLTVL.

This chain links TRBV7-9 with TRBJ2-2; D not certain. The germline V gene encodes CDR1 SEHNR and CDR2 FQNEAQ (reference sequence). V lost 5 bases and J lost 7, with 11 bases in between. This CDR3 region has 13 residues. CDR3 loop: CASSEYSNGELFF. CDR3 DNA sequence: TGTGCCAGCAGCGAATATAGTAACGGGGAGCTGTTTTTT.

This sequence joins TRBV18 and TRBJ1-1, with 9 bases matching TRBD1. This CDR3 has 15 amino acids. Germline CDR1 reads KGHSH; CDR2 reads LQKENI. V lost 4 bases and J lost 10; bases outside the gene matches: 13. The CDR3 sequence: CASSRYRDRDFGAFF. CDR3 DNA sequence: TGTGCCAGCTCACGATACCGGGACAGGGACTTTGGAGCTTTCTTT. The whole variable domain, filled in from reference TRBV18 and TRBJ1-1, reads NAGVMQNPRHLVRRRGQEARLRCSPMKGHSHVYWYRQLPEEGLKFMVYLQKENIIDESGMPKERFSAEFPKEGPSILRIQQVVRGDSAAYFCASSRYRDRDFGAFFGQGTRLTVV.

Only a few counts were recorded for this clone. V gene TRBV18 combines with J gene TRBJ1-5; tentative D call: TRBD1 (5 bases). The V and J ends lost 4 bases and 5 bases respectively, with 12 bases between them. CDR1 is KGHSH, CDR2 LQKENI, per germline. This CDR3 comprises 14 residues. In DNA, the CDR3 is TGTGCCAGCTCACGACAACAGGAGGATCAGCCCCAGCATTTT. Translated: CASSRQQEDQPQHF.

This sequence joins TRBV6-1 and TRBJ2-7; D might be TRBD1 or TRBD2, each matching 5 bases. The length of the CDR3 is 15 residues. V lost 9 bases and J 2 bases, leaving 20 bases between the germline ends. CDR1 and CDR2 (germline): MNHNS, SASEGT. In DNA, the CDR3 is TGTGCCAGTTGGAAAACCCGGGACGGGACCTACGAGCAGTACTTC. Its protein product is CASWKTRDGTYEQYF.

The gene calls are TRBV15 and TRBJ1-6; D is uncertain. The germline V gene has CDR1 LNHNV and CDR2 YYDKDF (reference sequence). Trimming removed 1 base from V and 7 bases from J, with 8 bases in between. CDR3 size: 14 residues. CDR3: CATSRGQLNSPLHF. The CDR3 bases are TGTGCCACCAGCAGAGGGCAGTTAAATTCACCCCTCCACTTT.

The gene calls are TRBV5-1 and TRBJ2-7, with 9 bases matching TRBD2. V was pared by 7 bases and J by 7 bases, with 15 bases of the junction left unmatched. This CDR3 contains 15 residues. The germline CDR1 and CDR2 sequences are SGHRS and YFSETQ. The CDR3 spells CASWEPSGIGSEQYF. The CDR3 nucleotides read TGCGCCAGCTGGGAACCTAGCGGGATTGGGAGTGAGCAGTACTTC.

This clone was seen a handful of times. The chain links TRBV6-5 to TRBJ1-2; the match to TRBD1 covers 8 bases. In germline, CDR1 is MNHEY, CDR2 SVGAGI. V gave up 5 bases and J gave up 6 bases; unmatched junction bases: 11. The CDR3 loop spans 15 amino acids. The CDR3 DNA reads TGTGCCAGCAGTCTGGCCGGGACAGGCATACATGGCTACACCTTC. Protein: CASSLAGTGIHGYTF.